The text below deals with one T cell receptor beta chain. Its specificity is unknown. The data are from a study of lymphopenia after photon versus proton radiotherapy. The CDR3 loop spans 17 amino acids. Trimming took off 5 bases at V and 3 bases at J, with 20 bases between the two ends. The germline gives CDR1 KGHSH, CDR2 LQKENI. Notes on the study in general: Only patients who died were analyzed for survival; proton advantage is unproven.

Clones were sequenced by immunoSEQ multiplex PCR, and TCRdb holds only the in-frame ones, with some missing. Of more than 70,000 clones in the sample, over 70% were seen once. The clonotype comes from a man aged 55 to 70 with pancreatic cancer. Sequencing was performed on peripheral blood, taken from a patient treated with proton-based radiotherapy. This chain connects TRBV18 to TRBJ2-1; TRBD2 might be the D (7 bases). In DNA form, the CDR3 reads TGTGCCAGCTCATCCATAGGGGGGGGCGAGGTCTACAATGAGCAGTTCTTC. Translating gives CASSSIGGGEVYNEQFF. The variable domain in full, completed from reference TRBV18 and TRBJ2-1, reads NAGVMQNPRHLVRRRGQEARLRCSPMKGHSHVYWYRQLPEEGLKFMVYLQKENIIDESGMPKERFSAEFPKEGPSILRIQQVVRGDSAAYFCASSSIGGGEVYNEQFFGPGTRLTVL.